This T cell receptor beta chain was sequenced in a study of blood T cell repertoires in COVID-19 (TCRdb year 2020). At the level of the whole study: Collaborator samples came from the United States, Italy and Spain and covered acute and convalescent phases of COVID-19. The samples were drawn from the first 160 participants of the ongoing ImmuneRACE study and from over 950 subjects provided by 6 global collaborators. A de-identified subject ID, COVID-19 status, age in years and sex were almost always included in the sample metadata. A freely available public database, intended as a resource for researchers studying the immune response to SARS-CoV-2, is where the repertoires were released. Where available, HLA class I and class II types were taken from metadata supplied by the sample provider and were not determined by assay-based typing. The material from the prospective study consisted of cDNA or gDNA derived from T cells, B-cell-depleted T cells, or PBMCs. The dataset comprised deeply sampled blood TCRbeta repertoires from subjects exposed to, actively infected with, or recovered from COVID-19. Study-wide findings and limitations: The quantity of clinical and demographic metadata differed by source and by participant and was supplied without curation.

TCRbeta CDR3 regions were amplified from genomic DNA using the immunoSEQ Assay, a bias-controlled multiplex PCR. In the source study's methods: The number of nucleated cells in each sample was estimated by amplification of reference gene primers within the assay. To quantify the absolute abundance of each unique TCRbeta CDR3 rearrangement, sequence reads were collapsed and filtered. For each sample, productive Simpson clonality was calculated as the square root of Simpson's diversity index over productive rearrangements. The clones in this table, taken by TCRdb from immuneACCESS, are in-frame only. Not every clone is retained; where verified, under half of the shortfall comes from an unresolved V gene, and the cause of the rest is unknown. V and J calls and clone size are copied from that table; D and trimming were computed from the DNA. Across this sample there are about 260,000 clones, with approximately 86% seen only once. The ten largest make up approximately 2% of the sample.

The V and J ends are trimmed by 2 bases and 5 bases, leaving 27 bases between them. From the germline V gene, CDR1 is MGHRA and CDR2 is YSYEKL. The CDR3 covers 19 residues, taking in both the cysteine and the phenylalanine. CDR3 DNA only is kept here, 57 bases in frame from base 1. Each collaborating institution followed its own protocols to collect whole blood in K2EDTA tubes. For TCRbeta analysis, collaborators shipped samples in one of three forms: frozen whole blood, isolated PBMCs, or DNA extracted from either of those sample types. Of note for this clone: Its antigen has not been determined. The input lacks base qualities; no much larger clone sits a single base away.

This TCR was recovered from a man aged 30 to 45 with active or convalescent COVID-19. Sequences were obtained from peripheral blood. The rearranged chain carries TRBV4-1 and TRBJ2-5, and TRBD1 may be the D gene, going by 6 matching bases. CDR3 region: CASSQLRLGAGAFGETQYF. Read as DNA, the sequence is TGCGCCAGCAGCCAACTTAGGTTGGGTGCAGGGGCCTTTGGGGAGACCCAGTACTTC.